A single sample gave rise to the 6 T cell receptor beta chains below, sequenced in a study of cytomegalovirus exposure and HLA in healthy donors. Use of 60 Vbeta and 13 Jbeta primers characterized the PCR. Produced via immunoSEQ multiplex PCR; TCRdb's table is partial and in-frame only. The table lists fewer than 200,000 clones, approximately 77% of them singletons. The sample comprised PBMCs. All receptors come from a male donor in good health and CMV-seronegative.

The rearrangement links TRBV4-2 to TRBJ2-4; D is unresolved. Germline values: CDR1 LGHNA, CDR2 YNFKEQ. The CDR3 is 15 residues long. The germline V and J ends were trimmed by 0 bases and 0 bases, with 6 bases remaining between them. CDR3 nucleotides: TGTGCCAGCAGCCAAGATGTAGTAGCCAAAAACATTCAGTACTTC. Translated, it gives CASSQDVVAKNIQYF.

The chain employs TRBV15 and TRBJ2-4; TRBD2 matches 8 bases. Germline V lookup: CDR1 LNHNV, CDR2 YYDKDF (reference sequence). Losses at the gene ends were 3 bases for V and 0 bases for J; bases not matched to a gene: 10. The CDR3 is made up of 18 amino acids. CDR3 in DNA: TGTGCCACCAGCAGTTACCGAAATAGCGGGGCAGCCAAAAACATTCAGTACTTC. Encoded protein: CATSSYRNSGAAKNIQYF.

This rearrangement joins TRBV13 to TRBJ1-1; D perhaps matches TRBD1 (6 bases). CDR1 is PRHDT and CDR2 is FYEKMQ in the germline V gene (reference sequence). CDR3 length: 15 residues. Trimming cost V 5 bases and J 3 bases, with 16 bases left between them. The CDR3 DNA sequence: TGTGCCAGCAGCGCCGGGGGCGGGAGGGACACTGAAGCTTTCTTT. Translated, it gives CASSAGGGRDTEAFF.

The rearrangement links TRBV6-1 to TRBJ1-1, with D possibly matching TRBD1 (5 bases). CDR3 length: 17 residues. The V gene lost 2 bases and the J gene lost 6 bases, with 22 bases spanning the gap. The germline gives CDR1 MNHNS, CDR2 SASEGT. This CDR3 reads CASSEMGSRGFGAEAFF. The CDR3 region has the DNA TGTGCCAGCAGTGAAATGGGTTCTCGGGGGTTCGGAGCTGAAGCTTTCTTT.

The chain recombines TRBV21-1 with TRBJ1-1; TRBD1 reflects the table's D call only, with no check against the DNA. TRBV21-1 is an annotated pseudogene. The CDR3 length is 15 residues. The CDR3 spells CASSKRQGTGTEAFF. CDR3 nucleotides: TGTGCCAGCAGCAAACGTCAGGGGACGGGAACTGAAGCTTTCTTT.

V gene TRBV4-1 combines with J gene TRBJ1-1, with a tentative D call TRBD1 (6 bases). CDR1 and CDR2 from the germline V gene are MGHRA and YSYEKL. CDR3 length: 17 amino acids. V was cut by 0 bases and J by 4 bases, with 18 bases left in between. The CDR3: CASSQDPRQVWITEAFF. The CDR3 DNA follows: TGCGCCAGCAGCCAAGATCCACGACAGGTTTGGATCACTGAAGCTTTCTTT.